The clone carrying this T cell receptor beta chain was seen just once. Sequencing was performed with immunoSEQ multiplex PCR; in TCRdb, only in-frame clones are kept and a portion is missing. The table includes 40,000 or so clones, 90% to 95% detected once. This sample was taken from a study of T cell changes during pregnancy in multiple sclerosis. The germline CDR1 and CDR2 sequences are SGHRS and YFSETQ. The CDR3 totals 12 residues. V shed 0 bases and J shed 7 bases, with 4 bases lying between them. The clonotype was recovered from a female donor in good health, enrolled as a control in a pregnancy study. Sequencing used CD4+ T cells from peripheral blood mononuclear cells, obtained in the third trimester of pregnancy. The V gene is TRBV5-1, the J gene TRBJ2-2; no clear D gene. The CDR3 DNA sequence: TGCGCCAGCAGCTTGGCCTTCGGGGAGCTGTTTTTT. Residues: CASSLAFGELFF.